This is a list of T cell receptor beta chains from one sample in a study of blood T cell repertoires in COVID-19. Clones were read by immunoSEQ multiplex PCR, and TCRdb kept only the in-frame ones, dropping some. The sample consists of hundreds of thousands of clones, about 88% of them appearing once. Specimen: peripheral blood. The receptors were sampled from a man between 18 and 35 years old with COVID-19, enrolled during active disease. The CDR3 runs from the conserved cysteine through the conserved F or W. D genes are given only for firm matches. The listing skips clone size in some rows; elsewhere it reads once, few, many or a size class.

V gene: TRBV11-2
clone size: -
CDR3 length: 20
D gene: TRBD2
J gene: TRBJ2-1
CDR3 DNA: TGTGCCAGCAGCTTAGACAGGAAGCGGGGGGTCCTCCGGCTCTACAATGAGCAGTTCTTC
CDR3 protein: CASSLDRKRGVLRLYNEQFF

V gene: TRBV4-2
clone size: -
CDR3 length: 14
D gene: -
J gene: TRBJ2-1
CDR3 DNA: TGTGCCAGCAGCCAAGTGGGGAGATACAATGAGCAGTTCTTC
CDR3 protein: CASSQVGRYNEQFF

V gene: TRBV3-1/TRBV3-2
clone size: -
CDR3 length: 14
D gene: TRBD1
J gene: TRBJ1-1
CDR3 DNA: TGTGCCAGCAGCCCAGGGACAGGGTACACTGAAGCTTTCTTT
CDR3 protein: CASSPGTGYTEAFF

V gene: TRBV6-5
clone size: many
CDR3 length: 14
D gene: TRBD1
J gene: TRBJ2-1
CDR3 DNA: TGTGCCAGCAGTCCGGGACAGGGCCTCAATGAGCAGTTCTTC
CDR3 protein: CASSPGQGLNEQFF

V gene: TRBV2
clone size: once
CDR3 length: 16
D gene: -
J gene: TRBJ1-2
CDR3 DNA: TGTGCCAGCAGTGAAGATAGAGGGAAACATAACTATGGCTACACCTTC
CDR3 protein: CASSEDRGKHNYGYTF

V gene: TRBV11-3
clone size: -
CDR3 length: 15
D gene: -
J gene: TRBJ2-2
CDR3 DNA: TGTGCCAGCAGCTTAGCGGGAGTAAACACCGGGGAGCTGTTTTTT
CDR3 protein: CASSLAGVNTGELFF

V gene: TRBV2
clone size: -
CDR3 length: 13
D gene: -
J gene: TRBJ2-5
CDR3 DNA: TGTGCCAGCCGAGGGGGTCCGGTAGAGACCCAGTACTTC
CDR3 protein: CASRGGPVETQYF

V gene: TRBV5-5
clone size: -
CDR3 length: 14
D gene: -
J gene: TRBJ2-7
CDR3 DNA: TGTGCCAGCAAGGCTGGGGACTTGGCCTACGAGCAGTACTTC
CDR3 protein: CASKAGDLAYEQYF

V gene: TRBV7-9
clone size: -
CDR3 length: 13
D gene: -
J gene: TRBJ2-7
CDR3 DNA: TGTGCCAGCAGCCCGACAGCCGCCTACGAGCAGTACTTC
CDR3 protein: CASSPTAAYEQYF

V gene: TRBV27
clone size: -
CDR3 length: 13
D gene: -
J gene: TRBJ2-5
CDR3 DNA: TGTGCCAGCAGTTGGGGGCTCGCGGAGACCCAGTACTTC
CDR3 protein: CASSWGLAETQYF

V gene: TRBV2
clone size: -
CDR3 length: 14
D gene: TRBD1
J gene: TRBJ2-7
CDR3 DNA: TGTGCCAGCACCAAGCAGCCAGGGGGCCACGAGCAGTACTTC
CDR3 protein: CASTKQPGGHEQYF

V gene: TRBV27
clone size: -
CDR3 length: 15
D gene: TRBD2
J gene: TRBJ2-7
CDR3 DNA: TGTGCCAGCAGAAGCGGCGGGAGTGGGTCCTACGAGCAGTACTTC
CDR3 protein: CASRSGGSGSYEQYF

V gene: TRBV3-1/TRBV3-2
clone size: -
CDR3 length: 17
D gene: TRBD1
J gene: TRBJ2-3
CDR3 DNA: TGTGCCAGCAGCCAAGATATGGGGGACAGGGGTAAAGATACGCAGTATTTT
CDR3 protein: CASSQDMGDRGKDTQYF

V gene: TRBV23-1
clone size: -
CDR3 length: 17
D gene: TRBD1
J gene: TRBJ2-3
CDR3 DNA: TGCGCCAGCAGTCAGCCTTTGGGGGACAGGGAGACAGATACGCAGTATTTT
CDR3 protein: CASSQPLGDRETDTQYF

V gene: TRBV7-9
clone size: -
CDR3 length: 16
D gene: TRBD1
J gene: TRBJ2-1
CDR3 DNA: TGTGCCAGCAGTCCACCGGGACAGGCCTCCTACAATGAGCAGTTCTTC
CDR3 protein: CASSPPGQASYNEQFF

V gene: TRBV2
clone size: -
CDR3 length: 16
D gene: TRBD1
J gene: TRBJ2-7
CDR3 DNA: TGTGCCAGCAGTGAAGACTTGGAACAGGGGGGCTACGAGCAGTACTTC
CDR3 protein: CASSEDLEQGGYEQYF

V gene: TRBV2
clone size: -
CDR3 length: 15
D gene: -
J gene: TRBJ2-5
CDR3 DNA: TGTGCCAGCAGTGAAAGGGGGGGACCCGGAGAGACCCAGTACTTC
CDR3 protein: CASSERGGPGETQYF

V gene: TRBV11-2
clone size: -
CDR3 length: 15
D gene: -
J gene: TRBJ2-2
CDR3 DNA: TGTGCCAGCAGCTTAGGTCTAGCCGTAACCGGGGAGCTGTTTTTT
CDR3 protein: CASSLGLAVTGELFF

V gene: TRBV28
clone size: -
CDR3 length: 14
D gene: -
J gene: TRBJ2-5
CDR3 DNA: TGTGCCAGCAGTTTAGCCTCGAGGCTAGAGACCCAGTACTTC
CDR3 protein: CASSLASRLETQYF

V gene: TRBV9
clone size: -
CDR3 length: 12
D gene: -
J gene: TRBJ2-3
CDR3 DNA: TGTGCCAGGACTCGAAACACAGATACGCAGTATTTT
CDR3 protein: CARTRNTDTQYF

V gene: TRBV19
clone size: -
CDR3 length: 16
D gene: -
J gene: TRBJ1-3
CDR3 DNA: TGTGCCAGTAGTCGTAAACCAGGGTTCCCAGGAAACACCATATATTTT
CDR3 protein: CASSRKPGFPGNTIYF

V gene: TRBV5-4
clone size: -
CDR3 length: 14
D gene: TRBD1
J gene: TRBJ2-3
CDR3 DNA: TGTGCCAGCAGACCGGGACAGATCACAGATACGCAGTATTTT
CDR3 protein: CASRPGQITDTQYF

V gene: TRBV7-9
clone size: -
CDR3 length: 15
D gene: -
J gene: TRBJ2-3
CDR3 DNA: TGTGCCAGCAGCTTAGGTGGGACTCTCACAGATACGCAGTATTTT
CDR3 protein: CASSLGGTLTDTQYF

V gene: TRBV19
clone size: few
CDR3 length: 14
D gene: -
J gene: TRBJ1-3
CDR3 DNA: TGTGCCAGTAATTTGAGGTCTACGGGAAACACCATATATTTT
CDR3 protein: CASNLRSTGNTIYF

V gene: TRBV28
clone size: -
CDR3 length: 13
D gene: TRBD2
J gene: TRBJ2-7
CDR3 DNA: TGTGCCAGCAGTTTAGCTAGCGGCTACGAGCAGTACTTC
CDR3 protein: CASSLASGYEQYF

V gene: TRBV7-9
clone size: -
CDR3 length: 15
D gene: TRBD1
J gene: TRBJ1-1
CDR3 DNA: TGTGCCAGCAGCTTAGGTGCGGGACAGGGGACTGAAGCTTTCTTT
CDR3 protein: CASSLGAGQGTEAFF

V gene: TRBV19
clone size: -
CDR3 length: 15
D gene: TRBD2
J gene: TRBJ2-2
CDR3 DNA: TGTGCCAGTAGGCTAGCGGGAGGGAACACCGGGGAGCTGTTTTTT
CDR3 protein: CASRLAGGNTGELFF

V gene: TRBV2
clone size: -
CDR3 length: 10
D gene: -
J gene: TRBJ2-7
CDR3 DNA: TGTGCCAGCGGCCCCTACGAGCAGTACTTC
CDR3 protein: CASGPYEQYF

V gene: TRBV6-5
clone size: -
CDR3 length: 15
D gene: -
J gene: TRBJ1-1
CDR3 DNA: TGTGCCAGCAGTCAGGGGCCTGGTTGGCACACTGAAGCTTTCTTT
CDR3 protein: CASSQGPGWHTEAFF

V gene: TRBV19
clone size: -
CDR3 length: 14
D gene: TRBD1
J gene: TRBJ1-5
CDR3 DNA: TGTGCCAGTCGACAGGGGGCGAGCAATCAGCCCCAGCATTTT
CDR3 protein: CASRQGASNQPQHF

V gene: TRBV7-9
clone size: -
CDR3 length: 16
D gene: -
J gene: TRBJ1-2
CDR3 DNA: TGTGCCAGCAGCTTAGTCGGGGCGGGGGTCGGCTATGGCTACACCTTC
CDR3 protein: CASSLVGAGVGYGYTF

V gene: TRBV6-5
clone size: -
CDR3 length: 14
D gene: TRBD1
J gene: TRBJ2-7
CDR3 DNA: TGTGCCAGCTCCGCCGGGACAGGGCACTACGAGCAGTACTTC
CDR3 protein: CASSAGTGHYEQYF

V gene: TRBV15
clone size: -
CDR3 length: 14
D gene: -
J gene: TRBJ2-3
CDR3 DNA: TGTGCCACCAGCAAATACAGGGAACCAGATACGCAGTATTTT
CDR3 protein: CATSKYREPDTQYF

V gene: TRBV21-1
clone size: -
CDR3 length: 15
D gene: -
J gene: TRBJ2-3
CDR3 DNA: TGTGCCAGCAGCACTAAAGCGGGACTAGCGGGAGGGGTGTATTTT
CDR3 protein: CASSTKAGLAGGVYF

V gene: TRBV2
clone size: -
CDR3 length: 12
D gene: -
J gene: TRBJ1-3
CDR3 DNA: TGTGCCAGCACCCCAGGGGGAAACACCATATATTTT
CDR3 protein: CASTPGGNTIYF

V gene: TRBV19
clone size: -
CDR3 length: 14
D gene: TRBD1
J gene: TRBJ2-5
CDR3 DNA: TGTGCCAGTAGTGTCACAGGGGGCGGTGAGACCCAGTACTTC
CDR3 protein: CASSVTGGGETQYF

V gene: TRBV13
clone size: -
CDR3 length: 14
D gene: -
J gene: TRBJ2-7
CDR3 DNA: TGTGCCAGCAGCTTATTGGCTCCGTCCTACGAGCAGTACTTC
CDR3 protein: CASSLLAPSYEQYF

V gene: TRBV6-5
clone size: -
CDR3 length: 14
D gene: TRBD1
J gene: TRBJ1-5
CDR3 DNA: TGTGCCAGCAGGGGACAGCTTAAAGGACAGCCCCAGCATTTT
CDR3 protein: CASRGQLKGQPQHF

V gene: TRBV24-1
clone size: -
CDR3 length: 16
D gene: TRBD1
J gene: TRBJ1-6
CDR3 DNA: TGTGCCACCAGTGTCGAACAGGGGGCGAGCGCTTCACCCCTCCACTTT
CDR3 protein: CATSVEQGASASPLHF

V gene: TRBV15
clone size: -
CDR3 length: 13
D gene: -
J gene: TRBJ2-7
CDR3 DNA: TGTGCCGCCGGCGGCGGGGTCGCCTACGAGCAGTACTTC
CDR3 protein: CAAGGGVAYEQYF

V gene: TRBV19
clone size: -
CDR3 length: 13
D gene: TRBD1
J gene: TRBJ2-3
CDR3 DNA: TGTGCCAGTAGTAAGGGGGCGGAGGATACGCAGTATTTT
CDR3 protein: CASSKGAEDTQYF

V gene: TRBV11-3
clone size: -
CDR3 length: 15
D gene: TRBD2
J gene: TRBJ2-1
CDR3 DNA: TGTGCCAGCAGCCCGGGACTAGCGGAATACAATGAGCAGTTCTTC
CDR3 protein: CASSPGLAEYNEQFF

V gene: TRBV5-4
clone size: -
CDR3 length: 15
D gene: TRBD2
J gene: TRBJ2-1
CDR3 DNA: TGTGCCAGCAGCTTGGCTGGTAGCGGGGGTAATGAGCAGTTCTTC
CDR3 protein: CASSLAGSGGNEQFF

V gene: TRBV6-1
clone size: -
CDR3 length: 14
D gene: -
J gene: TRBJ1-1
CDR3 DNA: TGTGCCAGCAGTGAAAAGGGGCGACACACTGAAGCTTTCTTT
CDR3 protein: CASSEKGRHTEAFF

V gene: TRBV7-9
clone size: few
CDR3 length: 13
D gene: -
J gene: TRBJ1-6
CDR3 DNA: TGTGCCAGCAGCTTAGGGGCAGGCTCACCCCTCCACTTT
CDR3 protein: CASSLGAGSPLHF

V gene: TRBV24-1
clone size: -
CDR3 length: 13
D gene: TRBD2
J gene: TRBJ2-5
CDR3 DNA: TGTGCCACCAGTCCTAGCGGGAAAGAGACCCAGTACTTC
CDR3 protein: CATSPSGKETQYF

V gene: TRBV5-1
clone size: -
CDR3 length: 14
D gene: -
J gene: TRBJ1-3
CDR3 DNA: TGCGCCAGCAGCCCCAGGGGTTCCGGAAACACCATATATTTT
CDR3 protein: CASSPRGSGNTIYF

V gene: TRBV6-1
clone size: -
CDR3 length: 19
D gene: -
J gene: TRBJ2-7
CDR3 DNA: TGTGCCAGCAGTGGCGCGACAGGTCGCAATTTCTTGAGTTTCTACGAGCAGTACTTC
CDR3 protein: CASSGATGRNFLSFYEQYF

V gene: TRBV2
clone size: many
CDR3 length: 13
D gene: -
J gene: TRBJ2-7
CDR3 DNA: TGTGCCAGCAGTGAATCAGGAGGCTGGGAGCAGTACTTC
CDR3 protein: CASSESGGWEQYF

V gene: TRBV2
clone size: -
CDR3 length: 15
D gene: -
J gene: TRBJ2-1
CDR3 DNA: TGTGCCAGCAGCTTTACTCACGAGATCTACAATGAGCAGTTCTTC
CDR3 protein: CASSFTHEIYNEQFF

V gene: TRBV19
clone size: -
CDR3 length: 18
D gene: TRBD1
J gene: TRBJ1-5
CDR3 DNA: TGTGCCAGTAGTCTCCGGGACAGGGGTTACGAGGACAATCAGCCCCAGCATTTT
CDR3 protein: CASSLRDRGYEDNQPQHF

V gene: TRBV4-1
clone size: -
CDR3 length: 18
D gene: -
J gene: TRBJ1-5
CDR3 DNA: TGCGCCAGCAGCCAAGAGGAGATCGGTGGGTATAGCAATCAGCCCCAGCATTTT
CDR3 protein: CASSQEEIGGYSNQPQHF

V gene: TRBV12-2
clone size: -
CDR3 length: 11
D gene: -
J gene: TRBJ2-3
CDR3 DNA: TGTGCAAGTCGCCTCACAGATACGCAGTATTTT
CDR3 protein: CASRLTDTQYF

V gene: TRBV24-1
clone size: -
CDR3 length: 14
D gene: TRBD1
J gene: TRBJ2-7
CDR3 DNA: TGTGCCACCAGCTCCGGGACAGGTACCTACGAGCAGTACTTC
CDR3 protein: CATSSGTGTYEQYF